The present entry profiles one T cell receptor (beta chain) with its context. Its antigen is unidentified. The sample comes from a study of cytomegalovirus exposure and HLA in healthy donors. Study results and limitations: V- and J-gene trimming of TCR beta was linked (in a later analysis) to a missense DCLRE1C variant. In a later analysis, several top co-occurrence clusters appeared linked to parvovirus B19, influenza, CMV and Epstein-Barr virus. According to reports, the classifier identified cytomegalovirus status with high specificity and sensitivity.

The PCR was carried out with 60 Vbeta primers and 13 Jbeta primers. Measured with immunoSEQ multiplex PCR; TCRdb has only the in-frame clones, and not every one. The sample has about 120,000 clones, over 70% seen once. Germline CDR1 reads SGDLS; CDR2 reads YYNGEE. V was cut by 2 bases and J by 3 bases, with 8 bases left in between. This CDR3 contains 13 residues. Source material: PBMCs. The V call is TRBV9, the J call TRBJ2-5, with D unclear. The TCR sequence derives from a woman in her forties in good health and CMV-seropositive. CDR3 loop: CASSVAAKETQYF. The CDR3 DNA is TGTGCCAGCAGCGTTGCGGCAAAAGAGACCCAGTACTTC.